The 30 T cell receptor beta chains reported below all come from one sample, sequenced in a study of molecular identifiers for immune sequencing clone quantification. Via MiXCR, TCRdb re-called the PCR reads, giving one row per CDR3 protein. This table has around 100,000 distinct CDR3 sequences, roughly a third appearing once. Sequencing was performed on naive CD8+ T cells from blood, with Jurkat cell RNA spiked in. Noted subset: FACS-sorted CD8+CD4-CCR7+CD45RA+ naive T cells. All receptors derive from a human donor in good health. Some libraries in this study had Jurkat cell RNA spiked in.

This clonotype has only one observation. This chain uses TRBV6-5 with TRBJ2-1; no clear D. Per the germline V gene, CDR1 is MNHEY and CDR2 is SVGAGI. V gave up 7 bases and J gave up 6 bases, with 13 bases separating them. The CDR3 spans 13 residues. The CDR3 loop is CASTHAQGNEQFF. The DNA of the CDR3 is TGTGCCAGCACCCACGCCCAAGGCAATGAGCAGTTCTTC.

This clonotype occurred once. A much larger clonotype is one base distant, so this may be a read error. The conserved closing phenylalanine or tryptophan is absent in this CDR3, likely reflecting a read error. J is TRBJ2-2 and V is TRBV28; maybe TRBD2 (5 bases). V was pared by 8 bases and J by 0 bases, with 7 bases between. The length of the CDR3 is 13 residues. Germline lookup yields CDR1 MDHEN and CDR2 SYDVKM. CDR3 residues: CASAGTNTGELFY. The DNA of the CDR3 is TGTGCCAGCGCCGGGACGAACACCGGGGAGCTGTTTTAT.

V usage is TRBV7-6 and J usage is TRBJ2-3; D ambiguous. The CDR3 is 14 residues long. V lost 11 bases and J 10 bases, leaving 25 bases between the germline ends. In germline, CDR1 is SGHVS, CDR2 FNYEAQ. The CDR3 sequence: CAGGLSGLPKAQYF. The CDR3 DNA reads as TGTGCCGGCGGCTTATCCGGGCTCCCCAAGGCGCAGTATTTT.

This clonotype was detected many times. The rearrangement joins TRBV28 to TRBJ1-6; 9 nucleotides agree with TRBD1. CDR3 length equals 17 residues. The V and J ends lost 6 bases and 8 bases, in that order; junction bases with no gene match: 14. Germline CDR1 MDHEN, CDR2 SYDVKM. In nucleotides, the CDR3 is TGTGCCAGCAGCCTACAGGGGGCGGACTTCACGTATTCACCCCTCCACTTT. As protein: CASSLQGADFTYSPLHF.

A single count supports this clonotype. Its ends do not fully match the called genes, so a read error is possible. The V call is TRBV5-1, the J call TRBJ2-5, with D hard to call. This CDR3 has 14 amino acids. Germline V CDR1 and CDR2: SGHRS, YFSETQ. The CDR3 DNA follows: TGCGCCGGCAGCAAGTACCGGATTCAAGAGACCCAGTACTTC. This sequence encodes CAGSKYRIQETQYF.

The CDR3 is CASSTRVHEQYF. The DNA for the CDR3 is TGTGCCAGCAGTACCAGGGTCCACGAGCAGTACTTC. The V and J genes are TRBV28 and TRBJ2-7, with D perhaps matching TRBD1 (5 bases). Germline V gene sequence: CDR1 MDHEN, CDR2 SYDVKM. The CDR3 consists of 12 residues. V lost 5 bases and J 5 bases, leaving 10 bases between the germline ends. The entire variable domain, with the rest obtained from reference TRBV28 and TRBJ2-7, is as follows: DVKVTQSSRYLVKRTGEKVFLECVQDMDHENMFWYRQDPGLGLRLIYFSYDVKMKEKGDIPEGYSVSREKKERFSLILESASTNQTSMYLCASSTRVHEQYFGPGTRLTVT.

This clonotype was counted only a few times. The chain joins TRBV27 to TRBJ2-5; 9 bases are a match to TRBD1. The CDR3 length is 15 residues. Unmatched junction bases numbered 10, after V lost 7 bases and J lost 4 bases. Germline assignment: CDR1 MNHEY and CDR2 SMNVEV (reference sequence). The CDR3: CASTSIGTGLETQYF. Here the CDR3 DNA reads TGTGCCAGCACTTCTATCGGGACAGGGTTAGAGACCCAGTACTTC.

V is TRBV19 and J is TRBJ2-3; 10 bases agree with TRBD1. V lost 1 base to trimming and J lost 7 bases; unmatched junction nucleotides: 5. Germline-derived CDR1 and CDR2 are LNHDA and SQIVND (reference sequence). This CDR3 comprises 15 residues. CDR3 sequence: CASSIGDRGTNTQYF. The CDR3 DNA reads as TGTGCCAGTAGTATAGGGGACAGGGGCACGAATACGCAGTATTTT.

The V and J genes are TRBV28 and TRBJ2-7, with D perhaps matching TRBD1 or TRBD2 (5 bases each). V dropped 5 bases and J dropped 1 base, with 12 bases sitting between them. This CDR3 contains 14 residues. Germline loops: CDR1 MDHEN, CDR2 SYDVKM. The CDR3 region is CASSPRDHSYEQYF. The CDR3 nucleotides read TGTGCCAGCAGTCCCCGGGACCATTCCTACGAGCAGTACTTC.

This chain uses TRBV7-2 with TRBJ2-7, with D possibly TRBD1 on 5 matching bases. The CDR3 totals 15 residues. Per germline, CDR1 SGHTA and CDR2 FQGNSA. V shed 5 bases and J shed 1 base, with 15 bases lying between them. The CDR3 nucleotides are TGTGCCAGCAGCACGACAGTAGTTCCGTCCTACGAGCAGTACTTC. Its translation is CASSTTVVPSYEQYF.

On this clonotype: A much larger clonotype is one base distant, so this may be a read error. It is unclear where the CDR3 begins or ends on the DNA, so no DNA is shown, and the CDR3 is as TCRdb lists it. The chain carries TRBV27 and TRBJ2-3; the table's D call, TRBD2, has no DNA check behind it. Germline CDR1 is MNHEY and CDR2 is SMNVEV (reference sequence). Counting both end residues, the CDR3 totals 15 amino acids. The CDR3 sequence is CASSLWAGGTDTLYF.

This CDR3 reads CSVTGTTSTEAFF. Here the CDR3 DNA reads TGCAGCGTTACCGGGACGACGAGTACTGAAGCTTTCTTT. This chain connects TRBV29-1 to TRBJ1-1; possibly TRBD1 for D (5 bases). CDR1 and CDR2 (germline): SQVTM, ANQGSEA. The CDR3 is 13 amino acids. Between the trimmed V and J ends, which lost 5 bases and 5 bases, there was a span of 15 bases.

This clonotype was counted a few times. The V gene is TRBV20-1, the J gene TRBJ2-7, with 9 bases that match TRBD2. The junction had 10 bases not matched to a gene; V was cut back by 5 bases and J by 2 bases. This CDR3 is 15 amino acids long. Germline CDR1 DFQATT, CDR2 SNEGSKA (reference sequence). The CDR3 nucleotides read TGCAGTGCTGAGAGAAGCGGGAGGCTACCCTACGAGCAGTACTTC. Translated, it gives CSAERSGRLPYEQYF.

This clonotype was detected once. A much larger clone differs by one base, so this may be a read error. The V call is TRBV7-9, the J call TRBJ2-1; unclear D gene. CDR3 length: 13 residues. Germline V gives CDR1 SEHNR, CDR2 FQNEAQ (reference sequence). V lost 8 bases, J lost 0 bases, and 8 bases lay in between. CDR3 region: CASGYGSYNEQFF. CDR3 nucleotide sequence: TGTGCCAGCGGATACGGCTCCTACAATGAGCAGTTCTTC.

Comments on this clonotype: The junction does not match germline at one end; this may be a read error. The chain links TRBV27 to TRBJ2-3, with D possibly TRBD1 on 5 matching bases. CDR3 length: 13 amino acids. CDR1 and CDR2 from the germline V gene are MNHEY and SMNVEV (reference sequence). In nucleotides, the CDR3 is TGTGCCAGCAGATTAGTTGCGACAGATACGCAGAATTTT. Translated: CASRLVATDTQNF.

This clonotype turned up a few times. The chain recombines TRBV2 with TRBJ2-7; no reliable D call. CDR3 length: 14 residues. Germline V gives CDR1 SNHLY, CDR2 FYNNEI. Trimming pared 0 bases from V and 2 bases from J, leaving 8 bases between. CDR3 nucleotide sequence: TGTGCCAGCAGTGAAGCGCTTGCGCCCTACGAGCAGTACTTC. It specifies CASSEALAPYEQYF.

In the case of this clonotype: This likely comes from a read error, as the CDR3 has no conserved phenylalanine or tryptophan at its end. The CDR3, as DNA: TGTGCCAGCAGTTTCGGTGCCCTGATCGAAGTGGCTTTCTAT. This encodes CASSFGALIEVAFY. V and J are TRBV28 and TRBJ1-1; D gene ambiguous. CDR1 and CDR2 from the germline V gene are MDHEN and SYDVKM. The CDR3 consists of 14 residues. V lost 3 bases to trimming and J lost 11 bases, with 19 bases between them.

This clonotype appeared many times. The rearrangement uses TRBV7-9 and TRBJ2-1; possible D gene TRBD1, 5 bases. Trimming pared 2 bases from V and 9 bases from J, leaving 11 bases between. The CDR3 length is 13 residues. Germline CDR1 reads SEHNR; CDR2 reads FQNEAQ (reference sequence). CDR3 sequence reads: CASSLQGRVEQFF. The CDR3 DNA is TGTGCCAGCAGCTTACAGGGTCGGGTTGAGCAGTTCTTC. Full variable domain (outside the CDR3, taken from reference TRBV7-9 and TRBJ2-1): DTGVSQNPRHKITKRGQNVTFRCDPISEHNRLYWYRQTLGQGPEFLTYFQNEAQLEKSRLLSDRFSAERPKGSFSTLEIQRTEQGDSAMYLCASSLQGRVEQFFGPGTRLTVL.

Concerning this clonotype: One end of the junction does not line up with germline, which may come from a read error. The chain couples TRBV7-6 to TRBJ1-4; possible D gene TRBD1, 5 bases. The CDR3 has 13 amino acids. From germline, CDR1 is SGHVS and CDR2 FNYEAQ. The CDR3 DNA is TGTGCCGGCAGCTTACGGGGGACTGAAAAACTGTTTTTT. Its protein product is CAGSLRGTEKLFF.

This clonotype was detected a few times. V is TRBV4-1 and J is TRBJ2-2, with D perhaps TRBD1 (5 bases). The germline CDR1 and CDR2 sequences are MGHRA and YSYEKL. The CDR3 covers 16 residues. The V gene lost 4 bases and the J gene lost 1 base, with 13 bases spanning the gap. CDR3 region: CASSLGRVGNTGELFF. The CDR3 DNA reads as TGCGCCAGCAGCCTTGGCAGGGTCGGGAACACCGGGGAGCTGTTTTTT.

The genes are TRBV28 and TRBJ2-2, with 10 nucleotides matching TRBD2. The germline V gene encodes CDR1 MDHEN and CDR2 SYDVKM. The length of the CDR3 is 20 residues. V was pared by 5 bases and J by 6 bases, with 21 bases of the junction left unmatched. This chain's CDR3 is CASSHSISGRADWRPGELFF. DNA of the CDR3: TGTGCCAGCAGTCACTCCATCAGCGGGAGGGCCGATTGGCGACCCGGGGAGCTGTTTTTT.

This clonotype was seen a handful of times. V and J are TRBV6-4 and TRBJ2-2; the D is unclear. This CDR3 is built from 17 residues. Trimming took 4 bases from V and 5 from J, leaving 20 bases between them. CDR1 and CDR2 (germline): MRHNA, SNTAGT. The CDR3 sequence: CASSAGGVKLGTGELFF. DNA of the CDR3: TGTGCCAGCAGTGCGGGTGGCGTAAAGCTCGGTACCGGGGAGCTGTTTTTT.

This clonotype has only a few counts. This chain connects TRBV28 to TRBJ2-3; TRBD1 or TRBD2 may be the D gene (6 bases each). V lost 4 bases, J lost 2 bases, and 16 bases lay in between. The CDR3 consists of 16 residues. Germline V CDR1 and CDR2: MDHEN, SYDVKM. CDR3 DNA sequence: TGTGCCAGCAGTTCCATTAGGGGGGCCCTCACAGATACGCAGTATTTT. Translated, it gives CASSSIRGALTDTQYF.

The chain is built from TRBV5-6 and TRBJ1-5; D remains ambiguous. Trimming took off 3 bases at V and 4 bases at J, with 11 bases between the two ends. Germline CDR1 SGHDT, CDR2 YYEEEE. The CDR3 has 14 amino acids. The CDR3 nucleotides are TGTGCCAGCAGCTCGGGCCCTTTAAATCAGCCCCAGCATTTT. Translation gives CASSSGPLNQPQHF.

The CDR3 is CSASLGATSEEQFF. The DNA of the CDR3 is TGCAGTGCTAGTCTCGGGGCTACCTCTGAAGAGCAGTTCTTC. The chain joins TRBV20-1 to TRBJ2-1; possibly TRBD1 or TRBD2 for D (5 bases each). CDR1 and CDR2 from the germline V gene are DFQATT and SNEGSKA (reference sequence). Trimming stripped 3 bases from V and 10 bases from J, with 19 bases between. The length of the CDR3 is 14 residues.

This clonotype was detected ten times or more. The rearrangement links TRBV9 to TRBJ2-6; D is unclear. The CDR3 totals 15 residues. Germline lookup yields CDR1 SGDLS and CDR2 YYNGEE. V was cut by 2 bases and J by 0 bases, with 6 bases left in between. CDR3 bases: TGTGCCAGCAGCGTCGGACGCTCTGGGGCCAACGTCCTGACTTTC. Translating gives CASSVGRSGANVLTF.

This clonotype was observed many times. The genes are TRBV11-2 and TRBJ2-3; D remains unclear. CDR1 and CDR2 from the germline V gene are SGHAT and FQNNGV. CDR3 length: 12 residues. The V and J ends lost 3 bases and 6 bases respectively, with 7 bases between them. The CDR3 reads CASSFDPDTQYF. DNA for the CDR3: TGTGCCAGCAGCTTCGACCCCGATACGCAGTATTTT.

The chain carries TRBV6-5 and TRBJ2-5; D is unresolved. V gave up 0 bases and J gave up 3 bases, with 5 bases separating them. The CDR3 spans 13 residues. In germline, CDR1 is MNHEY, CDR2 SVGAGI. CDR3 sequence (DNA): TGTGCCAGCAGTTACTCTAGAGAAGAGACCCAGTACTTC. As protein: CASSYSREETQYF.

This clonotype has ten or more counts. The J gene is TRBJ2-2, the V gene TRBV29-1, with no clear D. The CDR3 sequence is 12 residues long. The germline CDR1 and CDR2 sequences are SQVTM and ANQGSEA. The V end was cut by 6 bases, the J end by 4 bases, with 9 bases between. CDR3 DNA sequence: TGCAGCGTAGTAGAGGTCACCGGGGAGCTGTTTTTT. As protein: CSVVEVTGELFF.

This clonotype was seen a handful of times. V is TRBV5-4 and J is TRBJ2-7; D call uncertain. This CDR3 is 14 amino acids long. Germline V gene sequence: CDR1 SGHNT, CDR2 YYREEE (reference sequence). V was clipped by 0 bases and J by 0 bases, with 7 bases between them. The CDR3 sequence: CASSLGYSSYEQYF. In DNA, the CDR3 is TGTGCCAGCAGCTTGGGCTATAGCTCCTACGAGCAGTACTTC.